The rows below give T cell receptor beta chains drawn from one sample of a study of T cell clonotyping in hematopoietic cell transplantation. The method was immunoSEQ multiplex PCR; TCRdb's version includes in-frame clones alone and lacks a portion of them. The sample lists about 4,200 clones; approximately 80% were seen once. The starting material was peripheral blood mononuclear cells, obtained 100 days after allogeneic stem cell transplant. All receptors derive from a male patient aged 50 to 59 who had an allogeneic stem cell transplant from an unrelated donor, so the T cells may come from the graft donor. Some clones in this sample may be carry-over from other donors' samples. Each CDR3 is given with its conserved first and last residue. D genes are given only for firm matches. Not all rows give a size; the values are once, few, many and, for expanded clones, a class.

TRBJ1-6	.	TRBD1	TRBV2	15	CASRLDRSNNSPLHF	TGTGCCAGCCGCCTGGACAGGTCTAATAATTCACCCCTCCACTTT
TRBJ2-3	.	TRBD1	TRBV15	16	CATSRDQGAGTDTQYF	TGTGCCACCAGCAGAGACCAGGGGGCCGGCACAGATACGCAGTATTTT
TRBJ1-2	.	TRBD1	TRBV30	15	CAWSSYGQGHYGYTF	TGTGCCTGGAGTTCTTACGGACAGGGTCACTATGGCTACACCTTC
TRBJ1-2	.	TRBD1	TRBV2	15	CASSLGQGSNYGYTF	TGTGCCAGCAGCCTGGGACAGGGATCTAACTATGGCTACACCTTC
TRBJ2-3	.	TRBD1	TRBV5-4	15	CASSSRTGATDTQYF	TGTGCCAGCAGCTCCCGGACAGGGGCCACAGATACGCAGTATTTT
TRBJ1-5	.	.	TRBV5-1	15	CASSLWGNSNQPQHF	TGCGCCAGCAGCCTGTGGGGTAATAGCAATCAGCCCCAGCATTTT
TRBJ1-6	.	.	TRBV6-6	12	CASTRDNSPLHF	TGTGCCAGCACAAGAGATAATTCACCCCTCCACTTT
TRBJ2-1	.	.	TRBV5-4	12	CASSFTYNEQFF	TGTGCCAGCAGCTTCACCTACAATGAGCAGTTCTTC
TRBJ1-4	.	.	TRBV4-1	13	CASSQWRNEKLFF	TGCGCCAGCAGCCAGTGGAGAAATGAAAAACTGTTTTTT
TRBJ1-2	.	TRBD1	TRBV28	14	CASIMTGAGYGYTF	TGTGCCAGCATCATGACAGGGGCGGGGTATGGCTACACCTTC
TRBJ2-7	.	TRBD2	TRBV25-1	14	CASSAEGGAYEQYF	TGTGCCAGCAGTGCCGAGGGAGGGGCCTACGAGCAGTACTTC
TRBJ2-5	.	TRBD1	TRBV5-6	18	CASSLNPRTGDWGETQYF	TGTGCCAGCAGCCTTAACCCACGGACAGGGGATTGGGGAGAGACCCAGTACTTC
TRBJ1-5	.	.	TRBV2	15	CASSETGVSNQPQHF	TGTGCCAGCAGTGAGACAGGAGTCAGCAATCAGCCCCAGCATTTT
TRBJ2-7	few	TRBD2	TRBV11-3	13	CASRASGSDEQYF	TGTGCCAGCAGGGCTAGCGGGAGCGACGAGCAGTACTTC
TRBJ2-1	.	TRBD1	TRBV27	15	CASSSDTGGRNEQFF	TGTGCCAGCAGTTCCGATACAGGGGGTAGGAATGAGCAGTTCTTC
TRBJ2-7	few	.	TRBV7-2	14	CASSLGPASYEQYF	TGTGCCAGCAGCCTCGGCCCTGCTTCCTACGAGCAGTACTTC
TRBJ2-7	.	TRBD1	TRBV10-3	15	CAIGLSGTGGIEQYF	TGTGCCATCGGGTTATCCGGGACAGGTGGCATTGAGCAGTACTTC
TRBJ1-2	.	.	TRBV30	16	CAWSVYGEGRKEGYTF	TGTGCCTGGAGTGTATATGGAGAGGGCAGAAAGGAGGGCTACACCTTC
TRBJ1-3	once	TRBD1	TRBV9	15	CASSEGQGAGNTIYF	TGTGCCAGCAGCGAAGGACAGGGTGCTGGAAACACCATATATTTT
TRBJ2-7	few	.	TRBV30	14	CAWSALGGMGEQYF	TGTGCCTGGAGTGCGCTGGGTGGAATGGGCGAGCAGTACTTC
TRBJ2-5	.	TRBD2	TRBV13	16	CASSLEGSGGQETQYF	TGTGCCAGCAGCTTAGAGGGTAGCGGGGGCCAAGAGACCCAGTACTTC
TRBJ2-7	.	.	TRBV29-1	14	CSVALREPSYEQYF	TGCAGCGTTGCATTGCGGGAACCATCCTACGAGCAGTACTTC
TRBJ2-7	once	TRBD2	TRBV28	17	CASTRLLTSGSGNEQYF	TGTGCCAGCACCCGACTACTGACTAGCGGGAGTGGTAACGAGCAGTACTTC
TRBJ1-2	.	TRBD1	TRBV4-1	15	CASSRHEGQDNGYTF	TGCGCCAGCAGCCGACACGAGGGACAGGACAATGGCTACACCTTC
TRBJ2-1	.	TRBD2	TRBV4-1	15	CASSQERLALGEQFF	TGCGCCAGCAGCCAAGAACGACTAGCGCTCGGTGAGCAGTTCTTC
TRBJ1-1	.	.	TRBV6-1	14	CASEQQAGFTEAFF	TGTGCCAGCGAGCAACAAGCAGGTTTCACTGAAGCTTTCTTT
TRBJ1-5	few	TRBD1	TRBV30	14	CAWAGQGNNQPQHF	TGTGCCTGGGCGGGACAGGGAAACAATCAGCCCCAGCATTTT
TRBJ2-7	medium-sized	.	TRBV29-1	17	CSVAGEMGQGPSYEQYF	TGCAGCGTTGCCGGAGAAATGGGGCAGGGACCCTCCTACGAGCAGTACTTC
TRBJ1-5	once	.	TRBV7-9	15	CASSLGTRGNQPQHF	TGTGCCAGCAGCTTAGGAACCAGGGGCAATCAGCCCCAGCATTTT
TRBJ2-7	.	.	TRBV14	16	CASSLSSGRSSYEQYF	TGTGCCAGCAGCCTTTCAAGCGGGCGATCCTCCTACGAGCAGTACTTC
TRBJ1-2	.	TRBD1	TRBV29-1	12	CSAVQGQYGYTF	TGCAGCGCCGTGCAGGGACAGTATGGCTACACCTTC
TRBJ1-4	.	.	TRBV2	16	CASSEEGRWTNEKLFF	TGTGCCAGCAGTGAGGAGGGGAGGTGGACTAATGAAAAACTGTTTTTT
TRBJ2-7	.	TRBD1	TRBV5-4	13	CASRRDSSYEQYF	TGTGCCAGCAGAAGGGACAGCTCCTACGAGCAGTACTTC
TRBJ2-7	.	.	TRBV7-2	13	CASSSGPPYEQYF	TGTGCCAGCAGCTCTGGGCCCCCCTACGAGCAGTACTTC
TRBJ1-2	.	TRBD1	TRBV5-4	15	CASSLKTGMGYGYTF	TGTGCCAGCAGCTTGAAGACAGGGATGGGATATGGCTACACCTTC
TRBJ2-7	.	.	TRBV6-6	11	CASSYSAEQYF	TGTGCCAGCAGTTACTCGGCTGAGCAGTACTTC
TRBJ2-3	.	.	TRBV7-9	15	CASSLFEEGTDTQYF	TGTGCCAGCAGCTTATTTGAGGAGGGCACAGATACGCAGTATTTT
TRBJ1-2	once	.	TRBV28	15	CASSLAGISTRGYTF	TGTGCCAGCAGTCTGGCCGGGATTTCGACCAGGGGCTACACCTTC
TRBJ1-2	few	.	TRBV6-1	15	CASNSRDQGSYGYTF	TGTGCCAGCAATAGCCGGGACCAGGGATCCTATGGCTACACCTTC
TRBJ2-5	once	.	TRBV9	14	CASALGSVEETQYF	TGTGCCAGCGCCCTTGGGAGCGTAGAAGAGACCCAGTACTTC
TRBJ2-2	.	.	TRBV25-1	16	CASSEYRVPSTGELFF	TGTGCCAGCAGTGAATATAGGGTCCCCTCCACCGGGGAGCTGTTTTTT
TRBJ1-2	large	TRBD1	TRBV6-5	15	CASSYSRGGADGYTF	TGTGCCAGCAGTTACTCGAGAGGGGGCGCGGATGGCTACACCTTC
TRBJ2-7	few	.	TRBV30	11	CAWNLGSEQYF	TGTGCCTGGAATCTCGGGTCCGAGCAGTACTTC